A selection of T cell receptor beta chains follows, all from one sample in a study of blood T cell repertoires in COVID-19. Here immunoSEQ multiplex PCR was the method, and the copy in TCRdb shows in-frame clones only, minus some. Of about 140,000 clones in the sample, roughly four fifths are singletons; the top ten hold under 6%. The sequenced sample was peripheral blood. The source is a woman of 80 years or more with active or convalescent COVID-19. Both conserved end residues are part of each CDR3. The order of the fields is CDR3 protein, CDR3 DNA, D gene, clone size, J gene, V gene. A D gene is named only where the DNA matches it firmly. A clone size is listed for some rows: how often the clone was seen (once, few, many), or a class if it is expanded.

CASSSRGNTEAFF | TGTGCCAGCAGTTCGCGAGGGAACACTGAAGCTTTCTTT | - | - | TRBJ1-1 | TRBV27
CASSETGDEQYF | TGTGCCAGCAGCGAAACAGGGGACGAGCAGTACTTC | TRBD1 | few | TRBJ2-7 | TRBV7-9
CASSKVSGQGAPGNTIYF | TGTGCCAGCAGCAAAGTATCGGGACAGGGGGCGCCTGGAAACACCATATATTTT | - | - | TRBJ1-3 | TRBV21-1
CASSARPLYGYTF | TGTGCCAGCAGTGCGAGGCCTTTATATGGCTACACCTTC | - | - | TRBJ1-2 | TRBV2
CAWATGSFEQYF | TGTGCCTGGGCAACAGGTTCCTTCGAGCAGTACTTC | - | - | TRBJ2-7 | TRBV30
CSVVDTSRPRELFF | TGCAGCGTGGTGGACACAAGCAGGCCCCGGGAGCTGTTTTTT | - | - | TRBJ2-2 | TRBV29-1
CASSPTTSGGPTYEQYF | TGTGCCAGTAGTCCCACGACTAGCGGGGGACCTACCTACGAGCAGTACTTC | TRBD2 | - | TRBJ2-7 | TRBV19
CASSPDRGEGYTF | TGTGCCAGCAGCCCAGACAGGGGTGAAGGCTACACCTTC | TRBD1 | - | TRBJ1-2 | TRBV6-5
CAISNGDTQYF | TGTGCCATCAGTAACGGGGATACGCAGTATTTT | - | - | TRBJ2-3 | TRBV10-3
CASSLIGSEETQYF | TGCGCCAGCAGCTTAATCGGGAGCGAGGAGACCCAGTACTTC | - | - | TRBJ2-5 | TRBV5-1
CASSQDINSYGYTF | TGCGCCAGCAGCCAAGATATTAACAGCTATGGCTACACCTTC | - | many | TRBJ1-2 | TRBV4-3
CSAARETQHF | TGCAGTGCTGCCCGGGAAACCCAGCATTTT | - | - | TRBJ1-5 | TRBV20-1
CSASAQGNSPLHF | TGCAGTGCTAGTGCCCAGGGGAATTCACCCCTCCACTTT | - | - | TRBJ1-6 | TRBV20-1
CASSRGGVRSPLHF | TGTGCCAGCAGTAGGGGGGGGGTACGCTCACCCCTCCACTTT | - | - | TRBJ1-6 | TRBV28
CASSSSTGWNQPQHF | TGTGCCAGCAGCTCGTCGACAGGGTGGAATCAGCCCCAGCATTTT | TRBD1 | - | TRBJ1-5 | TRBV9
CASSADSLNSPLHF | TGTGCCAGCAGCGCGGACAGCCTTAATTCACCCCTCCACTTT | - | - | TRBJ1-6 | TRBV5-6
CASSLGGSRTDTQYF | TGTGCCAGCAGCTTAGGCGGGTCCCGCACAGATACGCAGTATTTT | - | - | TRBJ2-3 | TRBV11-3
CASSLDGVLGQPQHF | TGCGCCAGCAGCTTGGACGGGGTACTGGGTCAGCCCCAGCATTTT | - | - | TRBJ1-5 | TRBV5-1
CASSQGAYTQYF | TGTGCCAGCAGCCAGGGGGCATATACGCAGTATTTT | TRBD1 | - | TRBJ2-3 | TRBV7-6
CASSQIGGAYEQYF | TGTGCCAGCAGCCAAATCGGGGGGGCCTACGAGCAGTACTTC | TRBD2 | - | TRBJ2-7 | TRBV14
CASSSQPQTRYNEQFF | TGTGCCAGCAGCTCCCAACCTCAGACTAGATACAATGAGCAGTTCTTC | - | few | TRBJ2-1 | TRBV7-3
CANDRFADTQYF | TGTGCCAATGACAGGTTTGCAGATACGCAGTATTTT | - | - | TRBJ2-3 | TRBV30
CASSLYSGGAYNEQFF | TGTGCCAGCAGCCTTTATAGCGGGGGGGCGTACAATGAGCAGTTCTTC | TRBD2 | - | TRBJ2-1 | TRBV14
CASSYGGGSNEKLFF | TGTGCCAGCAGTTACGGGGGGGGCTCTAATGAAAAACTGTTTTTT | - | - | TRBJ1-4 | TRBV6-6
CASSLATSRGSTGELFF | TGCGCCAGCAGCTTGGCAACTAGCCGGGGGAGCACCGGGGAGCTGTTTTTT | - | - | TRBJ2-2 | TRBV5-1
CASSPNRAGGHNEQFF | TGTGCCAGCTCACCGAACCGAGCGGGGGGGCACAATGAGCAGTTCTTC | TRBD2 | - | TRBJ2-1 | TRBV18